This is a list of T cell receptor beta chains from one sample in a study of post-analysis software for immune sequencing data. One entry per CDR3 protein results from TCRdb running MiXCR on the PCR reads. In the table there are roughly 200,000 distinct CDR3 sequences, about 30% of which are singletons. Input material: blood. These receptors all come from a girl aged 2-17 years with multiple sclerosis. Each CDR3 is given without its conserved first and last residue. The D gene is left open where the match is weak. Where a row states a size, it is once, few, many or the class of an expanded clone; other rows omit it.

cdr3_aa | v_call | d_call | clone_size
ASRPNGGSNYEQY | TRBV28 | . | few
ASSRSGQGEQY | TRBV6-5 | . | .
SAEPMTGYGYT | TRBV20-1 | . | .
ASSQDSDYT | TRBV4-2 | . | many
ASSHRPHGFTEAF | TRBV3-1 | . | .
ASGLSGNNSPLH | TRBV12-3/TRBV12-4 | . | few
ASSLAGGRTGELF | TRBV6-5 | TRBD2 | .
ASSDREGFSYEQY | TRBV28 | TRBD2 | few
SARGGTGWYEQF | TRBV20-1 | TRBD1 | .
ASSLASGRISEQY | TRBV5-1 | TRBD2 | many
ATSDLAFGGQETQY | TRBV24-1 | . | .
ASSLGQGSDEQF | TRBV5-1 | TRBD1 | many
SARRLFTDTQY | TRBV20-1 | . | many
ASSPRDSPYNEQF | TRBV5-1 | TRBD1 | few
ASSLGTLNIQY | TRBV28 | . | many
ASSSPGKGTDTQY | TRBV12-3/TRBV12-4 | . | many
SVEAENTGGLF | TRBV29-1 | . | .
AWSQQGPEPPLH | TRBV30 | TRBD1 | .
ASSLKDRAYEQY | TRBV3-1 | TRBD1 | many
AGSPGNYYEQY | TRBV27 | . | few
ASTLQGNTEAF | TRBV6-6 | . | .
ATSREGLAGGAYEQY | TRBV15 | TRBD2 | many
ASSYSGAQGEKLF | TRBV6-5 | . | .
SVTGHHEQY | TRBV29-1 | . | many
ASSSPGLPYNEQF | TRBV5-1 | TRBD2 | .
SARKPLGYGGGASYNEQF | TRBV20-1 | TRBD2 | few
SAPQRPNYGYT | TRBV20-1 | . | .
ASSYGWGKDEQY | TRBV6-2/TRBV6-3 | . | .
ASSQYKTASPGTPYEQY | TRBV3-1 | . | many
ASSYGTSGEKLF | TRBV5-1 | . | few
ASSPRPAYEQY | TRBV18 | . | .
ASSLGSYAETQY | TRBV11-2 | . | many
ASSAGLAGGGELF | TRBV7-2 | TRBD2 | .